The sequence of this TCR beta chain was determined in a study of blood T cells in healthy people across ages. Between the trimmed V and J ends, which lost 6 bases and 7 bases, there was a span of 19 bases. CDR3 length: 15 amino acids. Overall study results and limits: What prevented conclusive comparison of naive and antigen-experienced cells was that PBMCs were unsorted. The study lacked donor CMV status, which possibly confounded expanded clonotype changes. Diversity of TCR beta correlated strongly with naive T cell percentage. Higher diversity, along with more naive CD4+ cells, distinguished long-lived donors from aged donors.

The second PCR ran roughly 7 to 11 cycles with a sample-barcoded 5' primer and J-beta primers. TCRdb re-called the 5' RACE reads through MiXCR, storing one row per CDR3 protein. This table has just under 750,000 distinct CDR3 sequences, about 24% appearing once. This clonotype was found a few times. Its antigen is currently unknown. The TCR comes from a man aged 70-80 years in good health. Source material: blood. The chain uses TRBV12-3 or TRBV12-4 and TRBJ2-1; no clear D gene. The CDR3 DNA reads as TGTGCCAGCAGAAATCGATTGCGCCACCCGAATGAGCAGTTCTTC. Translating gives CASRNRLRHPNEQFF.